The following is a T cell receptor beta chain sequence with its context. MiXCR, run by TCRdb on the 5' RACE reads, gives a single entry per CDR3 protein. The sample yields 350,000 to 500,000 distinct CDR3 sequences, under 20% seen once. The data are from a study of T-cell memory formation after mild COVID-19. Across the whole study: TCR clusters were largely donor specific.

In germline, CDR1 is SEHNR, CDR2 FQNEAQ (reference sequence). Trimming removed 5 bases from V and 6 bases from J, with 13 bases in between. The CDR3 runs to 13 residues. The sequencing sample was made of PBMCs or a T cell subset sorted from them (not recorded which). The receptor was derived from a young man who had mild COVID-19 (a few samples of this study predate the infection). Cell type and time point are not known. The rearrangement joins TRBV7-9 to TRBJ1-2; D gene unclear. CDR3: CASSPASGDGYTF. CDR3 coding DNA: TGTGCCAGCAGCCCCGCGTCGGGAGATGGCTACACCTTC.